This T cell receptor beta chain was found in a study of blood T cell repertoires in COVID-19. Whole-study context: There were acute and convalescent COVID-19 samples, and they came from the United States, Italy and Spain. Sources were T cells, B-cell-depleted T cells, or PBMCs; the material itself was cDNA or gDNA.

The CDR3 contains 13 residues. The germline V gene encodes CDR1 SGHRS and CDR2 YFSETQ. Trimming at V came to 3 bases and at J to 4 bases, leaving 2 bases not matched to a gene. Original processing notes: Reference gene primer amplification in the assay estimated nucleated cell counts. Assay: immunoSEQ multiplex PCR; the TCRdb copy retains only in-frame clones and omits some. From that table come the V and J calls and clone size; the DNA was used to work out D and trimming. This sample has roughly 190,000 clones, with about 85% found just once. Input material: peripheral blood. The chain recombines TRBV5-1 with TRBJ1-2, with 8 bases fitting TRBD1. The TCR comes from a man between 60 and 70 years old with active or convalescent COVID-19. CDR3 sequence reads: CASSSGQGYGYTF. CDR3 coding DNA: TGCGCCAGCAGCTCCGGACAGGGCTATGGCTACACCTTC.